These T cell receptor beta chains were read from a single sample in a study of T cells in Graves' hyperthyroidism and ophthalmopathy. TCRdb reprocessed the multiplex PCR reads via MiXCR and lists one record per CDR3 protein. Of approximately 690,000 distinct CDR3 sequences in the sample, about 14% were seen once. The sample taken for sequencing was blood. The receptors stem from a woman aged 45-65 years with Graves' ophthalmopathy. CDR3s include the opening cysteine and the closing phenylalanine or tryptophan. D genes are given only for firm matches. Rows may omit the clone size; those that give it use once, few, many or a size class.

clone_size: many; j_call: TRBJ2-7; v_call: TRBV20-1; d_call: NA; cdr3_nt: TGCAGTGCTCGCCGACTCGCAACCAGCTCCTACGAGCAGTACTTC; cdr3_aa: CSARRLATSSYEQYF
clone_size: NA; j_call: TRBJ1-1; v_call: TRBV6-6; d_call: NA; cdr3_nt: TGTGCCAGCAGTTACTCGGTGGTATTGAACACTGAAGCTTTCTTT; cdr3_aa: CASSYSVVLNTEAFF
clone_size: many; j_call: TRBJ2-1; v_call: TRBV7-9; d_call: TRBD2; cdr3_nt: TGTGCCAGCAGCTCCGGACTAGCGCAATACAATGAGCAGTTCTTC; cdr3_aa: CASSSGLAQYNEQFF
clone_size: many; j_call: TRBJ1-5; v_call: TRBV28; d_call: TRBD1; cdr3_nt: TGCGGGACAGGGAATCAGCCCCAGCATTTT; cdr3_aa: CGTGNQPQHF
clone_size: many; j_call: TRBJ2-7; v_call: TRBV7-9; d_call: NA; cdr3_nt: TGTGCCAGCAGCGCGGATGGATCCTACGAGCAGTACTTC; cdr3_aa: CASSADGSYEQYF
clone_size: many; j_call: TRBJ1-1; v_call: TRBV6-1; d_call: NA; cdr3_nt: TGTGCCAGCAGTGAAGGTGGGGCTTTCTTT; cdr3_aa: CASSEGGAFF
clone_size: many; j_call: TRBJ2-5; v_call: TRBV5-5; d_call: NA; cdr3_nt: TGTGCCAGCAGCTTGGTCGGGATGCAAGAGACCCAGTACTTC; cdr3_aa: CASSLVGMQETQYF
clone_size: many; j_call: TRBJ1-5; v_call: TRBV12-3/TRBV12-4; d_call: NA; cdr3_nt: TGTGCCAGCAGTTTGGTTTTCCATCAGCCCCAGCATTTT; cdr3_aa: CASSLVFHQPQHF
clone_size: many; j_call: TRBJ2-1; v_call: TRBV7-2; d_call: NA; cdr3_nt: TGTGCCAGCAGCTTAGAAGTCCTAGCGTACTCTAATGAGCAGTTCTTC; cdr3_aa: CASSLEVLAYSNEQFF
clone_size: few; j_call: TRBJ2-1; v_call: TRBV14; d_call: NA; cdr3_nt: TGTGCCAGCAGCCTCCGGACCTGGCATGAGCAGTTCTTC; cdr3_aa: CASSLRTWHEQFF
clone_size: NA; j_call: TRBJ2-3; v_call: TRBV28; d_call: TRBD2; cdr3_nt: TGTGCCAGCTACCCGGGACTAGCGGGAATTATCTCAGATACGCAGTATTTT; cdr3_aa: CASYPGLAGIISDTQYF
clone_size: few; j_call: TRBJ1-5; v_call: TRBV7-2; d_call: NA; cdr3_nt: TGTGCCAGCAGCTATCAGGGGTTTATCAATCAGCCCCAGCATTTT; cdr3_aa: CASSYQGFINQPQHF
clone_size: NA; j_call: TRBJ1-1; v_call: TRBV9; d_call: NA; cdr3_nt: TGTGCCAGCAGCCCCTCAGGGATACGCACTGAAGCTTTCTTT; cdr3_aa: CASSPSGIRTEAFF
clone_size: NA; j_call: TRBJ2-2; v_call: TRBV19; d_call: TRBD2; cdr3_nt: TGTGCCAGTAGTAAGAGAGGGGCTAGCGGGACGAACACCGGGGAGCTGTTTTTT; cdr3_aa: CASSKRGASGTNTGELFF
clone_size: many; j_call: TRBJ1-3; v_call: TRBV9; d_call: NA; cdr3_nt: TGTGCCAGCTCCCCTCCGCGTAGCTCTGGAAACACCATATATTTT; cdr3_aa: CASSPPRSSGNTIYF
clone_size: NA; j_call: TRBJ1-2; v_call: TRBV6-5; d_call: NA; cdr3_nt: TGTGCCAGCAGTTACGGGCCCCTTGCTGGCTACACCTTC; cdr3_aa: CASSYGPLAGYTF
clone_size: few; j_call: TRBJ2-1; v_call: TRBV29-1; d_call: TRBD2; cdr3_nt: TGCAGCGAGATGAATAGCGGGGATAAATACAATGAGCAGTTCTTC; cdr3_aa: CSEMNSGDKYNEQFF
clone_size: NA; j_call: TRBJ1-2; v_call: TRBV4-2; d_call: TRBD1; cdr3_nt: TGTGCCAGCAGCCCGACCCGGGACAGGGGGCGAATTACCTTCTACACCTTC; cdr3_aa: CASSPTRDRGRITFYTF
clone_size: few; j_call: TRBJ2-7; v_call: TRBV29-1; d_call: TRBD1; cdr3_nt: TGCAGCGTTGACAGGGGGCATGAGCAGTACTTC; cdr3_aa: CSVDRGHEQYF
clone_size: many; j_call: TRBJ1-3; v_call: TRBV28; d_call: TRBD1; cdr3_nt: TGTGCCAGCAGCCATACAGGGGGCCATGGAAACACCATATATTTT; cdr3_aa: CASSHTGGHGNTIYF
clone_size: many; j_call: TRBJ2-1; v_call: TRBV28; d_call: NA; cdr3_nt: TGTGCCAGCAGTTTTGACAGTGTGAGGCTAGAGCAGTTCTTC; cdr3_aa: CASSFDSVRLEQFF
clone_size: many; j_call: TRBJ2-3; v_call: TRBV28; d_call: NA; cdr3_nt: TGTGCCAGCAGCTTCGGACGATTTTTCACAGATACGCAGTATTTT; cdr3_aa: CASSFGRFFTDTQYF